The next 26 T cell receptor beta chains were all read from a single sample in a study of T-cell reconstitution after alpha-beta-depleted transplantation in children. Findings of the study overall: Hyperexpanded clones declined; after one year, newly produced T cells mostly supplied diversity.

The authors prepared the TCRbeta library with unique molecular identifiers. TCRdb reprocessed the PCR reads via MiXCR and lists one record per CDR3 protein. The data contain 250,000 to 300,000 distinct CDR3 sequences, over 7% of them seen just once; the ten biggest clones take up about 9.1%. These receptors have no identified antigens. The sample consisted of peripheral blood, taken 360 days after TCRalphabeta/CD19-depleted stem cell transplant. The receptors derive from a female patient under 10 years old who had a stem cell transplant for Fanconi anemia, so the T cells may come from the graft donor.

This clonotype was counted at least ten times. The CDR3 protein is CATSDHRGLPQETQYF. CDR3 DNA: TGTGCCACCAGTGACCACAGGGGTTTGCCCCAAGAGACCCAGTACTTC. V is TRBV24-1 and J is TRBJ2-5; 7 positions match TRBD1. Per the germline V gene, CDR1 is KGHDR and CDR2 is SFDVKD. V trimming: 4 bases; J trimming: 1 base; junction bases outside the gene matches: 8. The CDR3 loop spans 16 amino acids.

This clonotype was detected ten times or more. The chain is built from TRBV6-4 and TRBJ1-5, with 8 bases fitting TRBD1. Germline assignment: CDR1 MRHNA and CDR2 SNTAGT. V trimming: 6 bases; J trimming: 6 bases; junction bases outside the gene matches: 22. The CDR3 runs to 19 residues. CDR3 DNA sequence: TGTGCCAGCAGACACTCTGATGGACAGGGAGGTATAGTTAGTCAGCCCCAGCATTTT. Its protein product is CASRHSDGQGGIVSQPQHF.

This clonotype showed up many times. V and J are TRBV12-3 or TRBV12-4 and TRBJ2-7; 7 nucleotides match TRBD1. The CDR3 is 14 residues long. V lost 7 bases and J lost 4; bases outside the gene matches: 10. For the CDR3, the DNA is TGTGCCAGCACGAGATCGACAGGGCAATACGAGCAGTACTTC. This translates into CASTRSTGQYEQYF.

The chain uses TRBV5-6 and TRBJ1-6; TRBD1 matches at 7 bases. This CDR3 is built from 16 residues. V was pared by 2 bases and J by 6 bases, with 8 bases of the junction left unmatched. The germline V gene encodes CDR1 SGHDT and CDR2 YYEEEE. The CDR3 sequence: CASSFNRDSPNSPLHF. The CDR3 DNA reads TGTGCCAGCAGCTTTAACCGGGACAGTCCTAATTCACCCCTCCACTTT.

This clonotype was observed at least ten times. The chain recombines TRBV9 with TRBJ1-2; D is undetermined. Trimming pared 0 bases from V and 11 bases from J, leaving 14 bases between. Per germline, CDR1 SGDLS and CDR2 YYNGEE. The CDR3 consists of 13 residues. This CDR3 reads CASSVGLTDGYTF. Written as DNA, the CDR3 is TGTGCCAGCAGCGTAGGGCTCACGGACGGGTACACCTTC.

Ten or more counts support this clonotype. The chain joins TRBV5-1 to TRBJ2-2, with 7 nucleotides matching TRBD1. The CDR3 consists of 16 residues. From germline, CDR1 is SGHRS and CDR2 YFSETQ. V lost 7 bases and J lost 0; bases outside the gene matches: 9. DNA of the CDR3: TGCGCCAGCGGCCGTGAGGGGGCGCCGAACACCGGGGAGCTGTTTTTT. Protein: CASGREGAPNTGELFF.

This clonotype was counted many times. The CDR3 sequence is CASSPQSSGRLYNEQFF. CDR3 coding DNA: TGTGCCAGCAGCCCTCAATCTAGCGGGAGGTTGTACAATGAGCAGTTCTTC. This chain links TRBV13 with TRBJ2-1, with 11 bases that match TRBD2. This CDR3 is 17 amino acids long. After removal of 5 bases from V and 4 bases from J, the junction contained 10 bases not matched to a gene. Germline V gene sequence: CDR1 PRHDT, CDR2 FYEKMQ (reference sequence).

This clonotype was recorded many times. This CDR3 reads CASSPISGVNSPLHF. In DNA form, the CDR3 reads TGTGCCAGCAGTCCGATCTCAGGGGTTAATTCACCCCTCCACTTT. The chain carries TRBV28 and TRBJ1-6; perhaps TRBD1 as D (6 bases). V lost 5 bases and J 6 bases, leaving 14 bases between the germline ends. In germline, CDR1 is MDHEN, CDR2 SYDVKM. The length of the CDR3 is 15 residues.

This clonotype was seen at least ten times. This rearrangement joins TRBV6-5 to TRBJ1-1, with 9 nucleotides matching TRBD1. The V and J ends lost 2 bases and 2 bases, in that order; junction bases with no gene match: 3. CDR3 size: 15 residues. Germline loops: CDR1 MNHEY, CDR2 SVGAGI. CDR3 nucleotides: TGTGCCAGCAGTTACCGGACAGGGGCTAACACTGAAGCTTTCTTT. Protein product: CASSYRTGANTEAFF.

This clonotype was found many times. The chain joins TRBV5-1 to TRBJ2-7; D gene ambiguous. The CDR3 runs 14 residues. From germline, CDR1 is SGHRS and CDR2 YFSETQ. V shed 4 bases and J shed 2 bases, with 13 bases lying between them. CDR3 sequence reads: CASSRSPVPYEQYF. CDR3 DNA: TGCGCCAGCAGCAGGAGTCCGGTCCCCTACGAGCAGTACTTC.

This clonotype was observed a handful of times. V gene TRBV7-9 combines with J gene TRBJ2-5, with D possibly being TRBD2 (7 bases). The length of the CDR3 is 15 residues. V was trimmed by 6 bases and J by 5 bases, leaving 19 bases between them. Germline V gives CDR1 SEHNR, CDR2 FQNEAQ (reference sequence). The chain's CDR3 is CASSRMGGARETQYF. CDR3 coding DNA: TGTGCCAGCAGTCGTATGGGGGGGGCACGGGAGACCCAGTACTTC. The full variable domain, completed using reference TRBV7-9 and TRBJ2-5, is DTGVSQNPRHKITKRGQNVTFRCDPISEHNRLYWYRQTLGQGPEFLTYFQNEAQLEKSRLLSDRFSAERPKGSFSTLEIQRTEQGDSAMYLCASSRMGGARETQYFGPGTRLLVL.

The chain joins TRBV3-1 to TRBJ2-2; 7 bases are shared with TRBD1. CDR3 length: 16 residues. CDR1 and CDR2 from the germline V gene are LGHDT and YNNKEL (reference sequence). Trimming removed 3 bases from V and 5 bases from J; junction bases left unmatched: 9. In DNA, the CDR3 is TGTGCCAGCAGCCAGGTCACAGGGGTAGGAACCGGGGAGCTGTTTTTT. This sequence encodes CASSQVTGVGTGELFF.

The sample holds a few counts of this clonotype. The gene calls are TRBV20-1 and TRBJ2-7; 7 nucleotides match TRBD2. The ends lost 1 base at V and 4 bases at J; junction bases unmatched: 4. Germline V lookup: CDR1 DFQATT, CDR2 SNEGSKA (reference sequence). This CDR3 is built from 13 residues. CDR3 sequence reads: CSARGGGNYEQYF. The CDR3 coding sequence is TGCAGTGCTAGAGGCGGGGGAAATTACGAGCAGTACTTC.

The rearrangement links TRBV27 to TRBJ1-2; a possible D gene is TRBD1 (5 bases). V lost 8 bases and J lost 8, with 21 bases in between. The CDR3 has 14 residues. Germline CDR1 is MNHEY and CDR2 is SMNVEV (reference sequence). The CDR3 region is CASGAGWWGGGYTF. In DNA, the CDR3 is TGTGCCAGCGGTGCAGGGTGGTGGGGCGGAGGCTACACCTTC.

This clonotype was picked up many times. This rearrangement joins TRBV5-1 to TRBJ2-3; D possibly matches TRBD1 or TRBD2 (5 bases each). Germline CDR1 and CDR2: SGHRS and YFSETQ. V was cut by 0 bases and J by 4 bases, with 15 bases left in between. The CDR3 runs 16 residues. The CDR3 DNA reads as TGCGCCAGCAGCTTGGAGTACGAGGGGTTCCCAGATACGCAGTATTTT. Its translation is CASSLEYEGFPDTQYF.

As to this clonotype: No conserved phenylalanine or tryptophan is present at the end of the CDR3, so a read error is the likely explanation. V usage is TRBV6-2 or TRBV6-3 and J usage is TRBJ1-4; tentative D call: TRBD1 (5 bases). The CDR3 sequence is 15 residues long. V lost 5 bases, J lost 5 bases, and 15 bases lay in between. Germline CDR1 MNHEY, CDR2 SVGEGT. DNA of the CDR3: TGTGCCAGCAGTACCTGGGACGGACTAAATGAAAAACTGTTTTCT. It yields the protein CASSTWDGLNEKLFS.

This clonotype was recorded a few times. The rearrangement uses TRBV7-9 and TRBJ1-2; D is undetermined. There are 17 residues in the CDR3. CDR1 and CDR2 (germline): SEHNR, FQNEAQ (reference sequence). V gave up 0 bases and J gave up 4 bases, with 18 bases separating them. The CDR3 protein is CASSLAGQPNSAYGYTF. The CDR3 nucleotides are TGTGCCAGCAGCTTAGCCGGCCAGCCCAACTCGGCCTATGGCTACACCTTC.

This clonotype was counted between two and nine times. This chain connects TRBV5-1 to TRBJ1-1; unclear D gene. CDR3 size: 14 residues. Germline CDR1 SGHRS, CDR2 YFSETQ. The V gene lost 5 bases and the J gene lost 1 base, with 12 bases spanning the gap. CDR3 bases: TGCGCCAGCAGTTATATTACGGGGAACACTGAAGCTTTCTTT. Translating gives CASSYITGNTEAFF.

In its sample, this clonotype was seen many times. This rearrangement joins TRBV10-3 to TRBJ2-7, with 8 bases that match TRBD2. Trimming cost V 3 bases and J 2 bases; bases outside gene matches: 9. This CDR3 comprises 16 residues. CDR1 is ENHRY, CDR2 SYGVKD, per germline. This chain's CDR3 is CAISELAGPYTYEQYF. The CDR3 DNA reads as TGTGCCATCAGTGAATTAGCGGGGCCCTACACCTACGAGCAGTACTTC.

The chain is built from TRBV10-3 and TRBJ1-5; 9 bases agree with TRBD1. V shed 4 bases, J shed 5 bases, and the junction held 6 bases outside the gene matches. CDR3 size: 15 residues. CDR1 and CDR2 (germline): ENHRY, SYGVKD. This chain's CDR3 is CAISVTGGADQPQHF. The DNA for the CDR3 is TGTGCCATCAGTGTTACAGGGGGCGCCGATCAGCCCCAGCATTTT.

The CDR3 DNA sequence: TGTGCCAGCAGCCAAGTACAGGGCTACTACACCTTC. Protein sequence: CASSQVQGYYTF. The rearrangement joins TRBV3-1 to TRBJ1-2; D is perhaps TRBD1 (6 bases). Trimming took off 1 base at V and 10 bases at J, with 10 bases between the two ends. The CDR3 is made up of 12 amino acids. The germline CDR1 and CDR2 sequences are LGHDT and YNNKEL (reference sequence).

At least ten counts were recorded for this clonotype. The chain links TRBV7-9 to TRBJ1-1; D is possibly TRBD1 (5 bases). V dropped 4 bases and J dropped 5 bases, with 11 bases sitting between them. Germline CDR1 reads SEHNR; CDR2 reads FQNEAQ (reference sequence). The CDR3 spans 13 residues. The CDR3 loop reads CASSSNQGTEAFF. The DNA for the CDR3 is TGTGCCAGCAGCTCTAACCAGGGTACTGAAGCTTTCTTT.

This clonotype showed up many times. The CDR3 sequence: CASSIAGNYGYTF. The CDR3 DNA sequence: TGCGCCAGCAGCATCGCCGGGAACTATGGCTACACCTTC. The genes are TRBV5-1 and TRBJ1-2; D is undetermined. Germline loops: CDR1 SGHRS, CDR2 YFSETQ. The V and J ends lost 4 bases and 2 bases respectively, with 9 bases between them. The CDR3 is made up of 13 amino acids.

This clonotype has ten or more counts. The chain couples TRBV13 to TRBJ2-7; no clear D gene. Germline V lookup: CDR1 PRHDT, CDR2 FYEKMQ (reference sequence). V lost 5 bases and J 3 bases, leaving 8 bases between the germline ends. CDR3 length: 12 amino acids. The CDR3 DNA reads as TGTGCCAGCAGCGCTTACAGCTACGAGCAGTACTTC. Its protein is CASSAYSYEQYF.

The chain couples TRBV20-1 to TRBJ2-3; 9 bases are a match to TRBD2. Germline lookup yields CDR1 DFQATT and CDR2 SNEGSKA (reference sequence). With 4 bases clipped from V and 0 bases from J, the junction kept 2 bases outside the gene matches. The CDR3 is made up of 14 amino acids. DNA for the CDR3: TGCAGTGCTACCGCGGGGGGGAGCACAGATACGCAGTATTTT. It translates to CSATAGGSTDTQYF.

This clonotype was counted only a few times. V and J are TRBV4-3 and TRBJ2-1; D gene unclear. This CDR3 is built from 17 residues. In germline, CDR1 is LGHNA, CDR2 YSLEER. V shed 0 bases and J shed 0 bases, with 12 bases lying between them. The CDR3 loop is CASSQDVGPNSYNEQFF. DNA for the CDR3: TGCGCCAGCAGCCAAGATGTAGGTCCGAACTCCTACAATGAGCAGTTCTTC.